The sequence of this T cell receptor beta chain was determined in a study of cytomegalovirus exposure and HLA in healthy donors. The PCR made use of 60 Vbeta and 13 Jbeta primers. Libraries were prepared by immunoSEQ multiplex PCR; TCRdb keeps only in-frame clonotypes and omits some of them. The table has 60,000 to 95,000 clones, approximately 80% seen once. Germline CDR1 SGHDN, CDR2 FVKESK. V dropped 2 bases and J dropped 4 bases, with 14 bases sitting between them. CDR3 length equals 15 residues. This rearrangement joins TRBV14 to TRBJ1-1, with D maybe TRBD1 (5 bases). The clonotype originates from a man in his 70s in good health and CMV-seropositive. Source material: PBMCs. The CDR3 protein is CASSQIGRGSTEAFF. CDR3 in DNA: TGTGCCAGCAGCCAAATAGGTCGGGGGTCCACTGAAGCTTTCTTT.